This T cell receptor (beta chain) appears in the sequencing data of a study of CD4 T cells in relation to SARS-CoV-2 and coronaviruses. On the study more broadly: TCR beta CDR3s were sequenced after 10-day antigen culture of PBMCs.

The germline V gene has CDR1 MGHDK and CDR2 SYGVNS. V lost 1 base, J lost 10 bases, and 7 bases lay in between. The CDR3 has 11 residues. Data came from immunoSEQ multiplex PCR; TCRdb stores just in-frame clones and leaves some out. The sample has tens of thousands of clones, 72% seen once. The unexposed donors gave CD4+ T cells in about 2010-2018, prior to COVID-19. CD4+ T cells were isolated from the cells after about 11 days of culture. As cell numbers allowed, unexposed-donor CD4+ T cells faced SARS-CoV-2 S/N and four cold-coronavirus spikes. Notes on this clone: Its antigen is not identified.

Study-level results: Samples before the pandemic and after infection were not matched within any donor.

Material for sequencing was CD4+ T cells from PBMCs, cultured in vitro. This rearrangement joins TRBV25-1 to TRBJ1-1; D not certain. The receptor was derived from a human donor in good health. The CDR3 spells CASSELKRAFF. In nucleotides, the CDR3 is TGTGCCAGCAGTGAATTAAAAAGAGCTTTCTTT.